What follows are 11 T cell receptor beta chains derived from one specimen sequenced in a study of CD8 T cells in Susac syndrome. The RNA input was roughly 0.45 to 1 ug, and it was reverse transcribed with random hexamers. TCRdb recomputed calls from the immunoSEQ multiplex PCR reads with MiXCR, one row per CDR3 protein. The top ten hold roughly 0.21% of the sample, which has approximately 300,000 distinct CDR3 sequences, approximately 85% seen once. Source material: CD8+ T cells from PBMCs. The receptors come from a human donor with multiple sclerosis.

CDR3 protein: CAWNPGLAGASSYNEQFF. As DNA, the CDR3 is TGTGCCTGGAACCCGGGACTAGCGGGTGCCAGCTCCTACAATGAGCAGTTCTTC. V and J are TRBV30 and TRBJ2-1; 12 bases map to TRBD2. V dropped 4 bases and J dropped 0; count of bases not matched to a gene: 10. The CDR3 has 18 amino acids. Per germline, CDR1 GTSNPN and CDR2 SVGIG (reference sequence).

The chain links TRBV19 to TRBJ1-2; D is unclear. Germline CDR1 and CDR2: LNHDA and SQIVND (reference sequence). This CDR3 contains 17 residues. V was clipped by 5 bases and J by 4 bases, with 23 bases between them. The CDR3 region is CASSPMGGHGSIYGYTF. The DNA of the CDR3 is TGTGCCAGTAGTCCAATGGGCGGGCACGGATCAATCTATGGCTACACCTTC.

J is TRBJ1-3 and V is TRBV20-1, with no clear D. Germline values: CDR1 DFQATT, CDR2 SNEGSKA (reference sequence). V lost 4 bases and J lost 0, with 10 bases in between. This CDR3 region has 14 residues. This CDR3 is CSANRVDSGNTIYF. The CDR3 DNA follows: TGCAGTGCTAATAGGGTTGACTCTGGAAACACCATATATTTT.

V is TRBV4-3 and J is TRBJ2-1; D is unclear. V lost 1 base to trimming and J lost 10 bases, with 20 bases between them. The CDR3 covers 16 residues. Germline V CDR1 and CDR2: LGHNA, YSLEER. CDR3 nucleotide sequence: TGCGCCAGCAGCCAAGGGGGTAGCTTCTTCTTCGGAGAGCAGTTCTTC. Protein product: CASSQGGSFFFGEQFF.

The genes are TRBV19 and TRBJ2-1, with 9 bases that match TRBD1. From germline, CDR1 is LNHDA and CDR2 SQIVND (reference sequence). The junction had 6 bases not matched to a gene; V was cut back by 9 bases and J by 6 bases. This CDR3 has 13 amino acids. The CDR3 protein is CASTGTGFNEQFF. The CDR3 DNA reads as TGTGCCAGCACCGGGACAGGGTTCAATGAGCAGTTCTTC.

The chain joins TRBV10-1 to TRBJ2-2; 8 nucleotides align to TRBD1. The CDR3 spans 19 residues. V gave up 7 bases and J gave up 0 bases; unmatched junction bases: 16. The V gene's germline CDR1 is WNHNN and CDR2 SYGVQD (reference sequence). This CDR3 reads CASKPNKDRVIANTGELFF. In DNA form, the CDR3 reads TGCGCCAGCAAGCCGAACAAGGACAGGGTAATTGCGAACACCGGGGAGCTGTTTTTT.

The genes are TRBV30 and TRBJ2-1, with 8 nucleotides matching TRBD2. With 0 bases clipped from V and 2 bases from J, the junction kept 6 bases outside the gene matches. This CDR3 has 16 amino acids. The germline CDR1 and CDR2 sequences are GTSNPN and SVGIG (reference sequence). CDR3 in DNA: TGTGCCTGGAGTGTAGAGGTAGCGGGACCCTACAATGAGCAGTTCTTC. The encoded protein is CAWSVEVAGPYNEQFF.

This clonotype has a single count. The chain couples TRBV19 to TRBJ2-7; TRBD2 matches 8 bases. Trimming at V came to 9 bases and at J to 6 bases, leaving 13 bases not matched to a gene. Germline assignment: CDR1 LNHDA and CDR2 SQIVND (reference sequence). This CDR3 region has 14 residues. Here the CDR3 DNA reads TGTGCCAGCACCAAAGCGGGAGCGGCTGGCGAGCAGTACTTC. Amino acid sequence: CASTKAGAAGEQYF.

The chain has TRBV6-2 or TRBV6-3 and TRBJ2-1; D ambiguous. CDR1 and CDR2 (germline): MNHEY, SVGEGT. The CDR3 extends over 16 amino acids. V lost 0 bases, J lost 4 bases, and 13 bases lay in between. Here the CDR3 reads CASSYSGRMLYNEQFF. The CDR3 DNA reads as TGTGCCAGCAGTTACTCCGGGCGTATGTTATACAATGAGCAGTTCTTC.

This chain joins TRBV29-1 and TRBJ2-1; 8 nucleotides match TRBD2. CDR1 and CDR2 from the germline V gene are SQVTM and ANQGSEA. The V gene end was trimmed by 7 bases and the J gene end by 8 bases; junction bases not matched to a gene: 19. The CDR3 is 16 amino acids. This CDR3 is CSAETYETGGPDEQFF. The CDR3 DNA reads TGCAGCGCCGAAACATATGAAACGGGAGGGCCGGATGAGCAGTTCTTC.

The chain couples TRBV28 to TRBJ2-1, with a weak D call TRBD2 (5 bases). The CDR3 is made up of 17 amino acids. The germline V gene has CDR1 MDHEN and CDR2 SYDVKM. Trimming shortened V by 5 bases and J by 0 bases, and 17 bases separated the two germline ends. The CDR3 DNA is TGTGCCAGCAGTGGCGAAGAACTAGTTTTCTCCTACAATGAGCAGTTCTTC. This gives the protein CASSGEELVFSYNEQFF.